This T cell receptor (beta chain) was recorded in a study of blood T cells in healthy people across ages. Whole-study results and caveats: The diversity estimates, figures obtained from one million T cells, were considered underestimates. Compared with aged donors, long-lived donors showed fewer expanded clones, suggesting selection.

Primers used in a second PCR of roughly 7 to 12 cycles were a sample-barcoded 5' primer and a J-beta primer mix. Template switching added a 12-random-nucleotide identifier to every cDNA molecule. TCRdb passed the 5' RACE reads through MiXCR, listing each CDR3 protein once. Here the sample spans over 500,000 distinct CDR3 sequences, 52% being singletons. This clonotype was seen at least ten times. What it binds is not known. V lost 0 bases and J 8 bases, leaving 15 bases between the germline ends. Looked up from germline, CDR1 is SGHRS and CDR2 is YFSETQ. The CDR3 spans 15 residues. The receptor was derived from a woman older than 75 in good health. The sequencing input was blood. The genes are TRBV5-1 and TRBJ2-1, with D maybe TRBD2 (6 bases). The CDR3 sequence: CASSLAGGDGDEQFF. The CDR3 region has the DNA TGCGCCAGCAGCTTGGCAGGAGGGGATGGCGATGAGCAGTTCTTC.